This TCR beta chain was found in a study of cytomegalovirus exposure and HLA in healthy donors. Turning to the study itself: Caucasian-associated ancestry cluster membership applied to over 80% of several hundred genotyped donors. Whole-study findings and limits: For most TCR beta V segments, an earlier analysis put the productive rate at about 87% or about 30% of the time. A later analysis associated some 18,000 TCR beta sequences with HLA alleles at a 0.05 false discovery rate. The study recorded 150 to 200 TCR beta chains that were cytomegalovirus-associated.

13 Jbeta primers and 60 Vbeta primers were used for the PCR. The data were produced by immunoSEQ multiplex PCR, yet TCRdb's version contains in-frame clones alone and is incomplete. The table records around 190,000 clones, 60% to 85% of them present only once. CDR1 SGHRS and CDR2 YFSETQ come from the germline V gene. The CDR3 extends over 14 amino acids. Trimming removed 1 base at V and 3 bases at J, with 11 bases between. This clone is a singleton in its sample. The antigen remains undetermined. What was sequenced was PBMCs. The sequence was collected from a woman aged 40-49 years in good health and CMV-seronegative. The chain recombines TRBV5-1 with TRBJ2-7, with D possibly matching TRBD1 (8 bases). CDR3 bases: TGCGCCAGCAGCTTGTACAGGGGGGGCTACGAGCAGTACTTC. It is translated as CASSLYRGGYEQYF.